Detailed here is one T cell receptor (beta chain). The data derive from a study of T cells expressing NK-cell markers. Production of TCR beta cDNA relied on 5'RACE template switching with UMIs. TCRdb reanalyzed the 5' RACE reads, giving one entry per CDR3 protein sequence and no DNA. Its table records 300,000 to 450,000 distinct CDR3 sequences. Germline V CDR1 and CDR2: SGHTA, FQGTGA. The CDR3 loop spans 13 amino acids. The chain is built from TRBV7-3 and TRBJ1-1; TCRdb designates TRBD1, a call that cannot be tested without DNA. The clonotype comes from a man between 18 and 69 years old in good health. The sequenced sample consisted of blood T cells: a sorted CD56 or NKG2C T cell subset, CD4+ or CD8+ T cells, or bulk PBMC T cells (not recorded which). CDR3 sequence reads: CASSYQQGTEAFF.